A selection of T cell receptor beta chains follows, all from one sample in a study of blood T cell repertoires in COVID-19. The data were produced by immunoSEQ multiplex PCR, yet TCRdb's version contains in-frame clones alone and is incomplete. This sample yields under 250,000 clones, of which 83% are seen a single time; roughly 2.5% belongs to the top ten. What was sequenced was peripheral blood. Receptors originate from a woman between 40 and 55 years old with active or convalescent COVID-19. The CDR3 runs from the conserved cysteine through the conserved F or W. A D gene is named only where the DNA matches it firmly. The size of a clone is reported for some rows only, either as once, few or many, or as a class for expanded clones.

TGTGCCAGCAGCTTACAGGGATTGGGCTATGGCTACACCTTC,CASSLQGLGYGYTF,TRBJ1-2,NA,TRBV13,NA
TGTGCCAGCAGCTTCATACCCGGGACAGGAGGCGGAGATACGCAGTATTTT,CASSFIPGTGGGDTQYF,TRBJ2-3,NA,TRBV7-9,TRBD1
TGTGCCAGCTGGACCGGGGGACAGGGCACGGCCACTGAAGCTTTCTTT,CASWTGGQGTATEAFF,TRBJ1-1,NA,TRBV7-2,TRBD1
TGTGCCACCAATGGAGACCAAGGTGAGCAGTTCTTC,CATNGDQGEQFF,TRBJ2-1,NA,TRBV24-1,NA
TGTGCCAGCAGTCGCCATCCTCTAGCGGGAGGGTCCTACGAGCAGTACTTC,CASSRHPLAGGSYEQYF,TRBJ2-7,once,TRBV6-6,TRBD2
TGCGCCAGCAGCTTGGCCGCGCGGCTAGATACGCAGTATTTT,CASSLAARLDTQYF,TRBJ2-3,NA,TRBV5-1,NA
TGTGCCAGCAGCGTAGAGGACAACCTTCGTCGTGGCTACACCTTC,CASSVEDNLRRGYTF,TRBJ1-2,few,TRBV9,NA
TGTGCCAGCAGCTTAGCCCCAGGACAGGGAGGGGAAAAACTGTTTTTT,CASSLAPGQGGEKLFF,TRBJ1-4,NA,TRBV7-9,TRBD1
TGTGCCAGCGACCGTTGGAACAGCCAGGAAGCTTTCTTT,CASDRWNSQEAFF,TRBJ1-1,NA,TRBV9,NA
TGTGCCAGCATCCAACTACAGGGGGGGACTGAAGCTTTCTTT,CASIQLQGGTEAFF,TRBJ1-1,NA,TRBV6-6,TRBD1
TGTGCCAGTAGTTTCCCACAGGAAGCTAATGAAAAACTGTTTTTT,CASSFPQEANEKLFF,TRBJ1-4,NA,TRBV19,NA
TGTGCCAGCAGCAACTGGACAGGTCATGGCAATCAGCCCCAGCATTTT,CASSNWTGHGNQPQHF,TRBJ1-5,NA,TRBV25-1,TRBD1
TGCGCCAGCAGCCCGGGACAGGGGGTGTTGAAGTACACCGGGGAGCTGTTTTTT,CASSPGQGVLKYTGELFF,TRBJ2-2,NA,TRBV5-1,TRBD1
TGTGCCAGCAGTTTATCCCGTTCACCCCTCCACTTT,CASSLSRSPLHF,TRBJ1-6,once,TRBV12-3/TRBV12-4,NA
TGCAGCGTTTTTGAGTCGGCGGATGGCTACACCTTC,CSVFESADGYTF,TRBJ1-2,once,TRBV29-1,NA
TGTGCCAGTAGTCCTGCGGCAGGGGACAATCAGCCCCAGCATTTT,CASSPAAGDNQPQHF,TRBJ1-5,NA,TRBV19,NA
TGTGCCAGCAGTCCGGGGCGGACAGGGGGCTATGCTTCTTTCACTGAAGCTTTCTTT,CASSPGRTGGYASFTEAFF,TRBJ1-1,NA,TRBV27,TRBD1
TGTGCCAGTAGGGACAGTAGGAGAACCTACGAGCAGTACTTC,CASRDSRRTYEQYF,TRBJ2-7,NA,TRBV19,NA
TGTGCCAGCAGCTTAGAAGGGGGGGGGCTGTATGGCTACACCTTC,CASSLEGGGLYGYTF,TRBJ1-2,NA,TRBV13,NA
TGCGCCAGCAGCTTCTTGGCGGGAGAGGCCTACAATGAGCAGTTCTTC,CASSFLAGEAYNEQFF,TRBJ2-1,NA,TRBV5-1,TRBD2
TGTGCCAGCAGCCTAGGACAGGGCGATACCTATCCTTCCTACGAGCAGTACTTC,CASSLGQGDTYPSYEQYF,TRBJ2-7,NA,TRBV11-2,TRBD1